These 14 T cell receptor beta chains originate from one sample sequenced in a study of vaccination effects on CD4 cells after COVID-19. Their recognized antigens are unknown. Prior to sequencing, the ViraFEST assay stimulated PBMC with viral peptide pools, which expanded the antigen-specific CD4+ T cells. Culture lasted about ten days before CD4+ T cell isolation. The individual was infected with SARS-CoV-2 between March and December 2020, as confirmed by PCR. Using immunoSEQ multiplex PCR, the repertoire was profiled, and TCRdb retains in-frame clones only, with some absent. Of about 27,000 clones listed, about three quarters are singletons. This specimen was CD4+ T cells from PBMCs cultured with HCoV-NL63 spike peptides, taken before COVID-19 vaccination. The receptors come from a human donor who had a prior SARS-CoV-2 infection.

The chain is built from TRBV2 and TRBJ2-1; D is undetermined. V lost 4 bases to trimming and J lost 15 bases, with 16 bases between them. The CDR3 loop spans 12 amino acids. Germline V gene data show CDR1 as SNHLY and CDR2 as FYNNEI. The CDR3 bases are TGTGCCAGCAGTGTGGCCACCCCAGCTCTGTTCTTC. Translated: CASSVATPALFF. Drawing the rest from reference TRBV2 and TRBJ2-1, the complete variable domain is EPEVTQTPSHQVTQMGQEVILRCVPISNHLYFYWYRQILGQKVEFLVSFYNNEISEKSEIFDDQFSVERPDGSNFTLKIRSTKLEDSAMYFCASSVATPALFFGPGTRLTVL.

This chain links TRBV19 with TRBJ1-1, with D tentatively TRBD1 (6 bases). The germline CDR1 and CDR2 sequences are LNHDA and SQIVND (reference sequence). V lost 6 bases to trimming and J lost 5 bases, with 13 bases between them. This CDR3 comprises 13 residues. CDR3 protein: CASSGTSYTEAFF. The CDR3 DNA reads as TGTGCCAGTAGCGGGACATCGTATACTGAAGCTTTCTTT.

V and J are TRBV5-1 and TRBJ2-7; the match to TRBD2 covers 9 bases. Germline V gene data show CDR1 as SGHRS and CDR2 as YFSETQ. Trimming at V came to 5 bases and at J to 0 bases, leaving 6 bases not matched to a gene. The CDR3 is 15 residues long. In DNA form, the CDR3 reads TGCGCCAGCAGTAGCGGGGGCCTTAGCTCCTACGAGCAGTACTTC. Amino acids: CASSSGGLSSYEQYF.

J is TRBJ2-5 and V is TRBV4-2; 7 bases agree with TRBD2. Germline V gene lookup returns CDR1 LGHNA and CDR2 YNFKEQ. V shed 5 bases, J shed 4 bases, and the junction held 13 bases outside the gene matches. The length of the CDR3 is 16 residues. The CDR3 sequence: CASSGGDRGDRETQYF. The CDR3 region has the DNA TGTGCCAGCAGCGGGGGGGATCGGGGCGATAGAGAGACCCAGTACTTC.

J is TRBJ2-5 and V is TRBV20-1, with 8 positions matching TRBD2. The CDR3 extends over 15 amino acids. Trimming removed 3 bases from V and 5 bases from J; junction bases left unmatched: 11. The V gene's germline CDR1 is DFQATT and CDR2 SNEGSKA (reference sequence). The CDR3 DNA follows: TGCAGTGCTAGTTCTACTAGCGGCCTGTGGGAGACCCAGTACTTC. It specifies CSASSTSGLWETQYF.

The chain joins TRBV6-5 to TRBJ2-7; the D gene is possibly TRBD2 (5 bases). The CDR3 runs 13 residues. Trimming pared 3 bases from V and 6 bases from J, leaving 12 bases between. From germline, CDR1 is MNHEY and CDR2 SVGAGI. In nucleotides, the CDR3 is TGTGCCAGCAGTTATTCCTGGACTGGCGAGCAGTACTTC. It is translated as CASSYSWTGEQYF.

The chain has TRBV4-1 and TRBJ1-2, with D possibly matching TRBD1 (5 bases). Germline V gene data show CDR1 as MGHRA and CDR2 as YSYEKL. The germline V and J ends were trimmed by 0 bases and 7 bases, with 24 bases remaining between them. The CDR3 spans 18 residues. CDR3 bases: TGCGCCAGCAGCCAAGACGCTGGGGGGAAGGCAACTTCCTCTGGCTACACCTTC. As protein: CASSQDAGGKATSSGYTF.

The V gene is TRBV27, the J gene TRBJ2-2; the match to TRBD1 covers 7 bases. CDR3 length: 15 residues. Germline CDR1 reads MNHEY; CDR2 reads SMNVEV (reference sequence). V lost 5 bases, J lost 4 bases, and 7 bases stayed unmatched. The CDR3 DNA is TGTGCCAGCAGTGTCGACAGGGTGGGCACCGGGGAGCTGTTTTTT. It encodes CASSVDRVGTGELFF.

The chain has TRBV18 and TRBJ2-5; D may correspond to TRBD1 or TRBD2 (5 bases each). The ends were cut back, 3 bases at V and 2 bases at J, with 7 bases in the middle. There are 13 residues in the CDR3. Germline lookup yields CDR1 KGHSH and CDR2 LQKENI. CDR3 DNA sequence: TGTGCCAGCTCACCCTGGGGGCAAGAGACCCAGTACTTC. This codes for CASSPWGQETQYF.

The chain is built from TRBV3-1 (or the pseudogene TRBV3-2) and TRBJ2-7; 7 bases are shared with TRBD2. V lost 4 bases, J lost 0 bases, and 6 bases stayed unmatched. This CDR3 is built from 15 residues. CDR1 and CDR2 from the germline V gene are LGHDT and YNNKEL (reference sequence). CDR3 sequence: CASSPKVAGSYEQYF. CDR3 DNA sequence: TGTGCCAGCAGCCCCAAAGTAGCGGGCTCCTACGAGCAGTACTTC.

The chain couples TRBV6-5 to TRBJ2-1; 9 bases agree with TRBD2. CDR1 and CDR2 (germline): MNHEY, SVGAGI. V lost 10 bases to trimming and J lost 12 bases; unmatched junction nucleotides: 10. The CDR3 has 12 residues. CDR3 nucleotides: TGTGCCACCTTTACAGCGGGAGGTCGGCAGTTCTTC. The encoded protein is CATFTAGGRQFF.

This clone appeared once. This chain connects TRBV5-1 to TRBJ2-1, with TRBD1 as a possible D gene (6 bases). The germline V gene has CDR1 SGHRS and CDR2 YFSETQ. Trimming removed 0 bases at V and 0 bases at J, with 13 bases between. CDR3 length: 17 amino acids. The CDR3 DNA follows: TGCGCCAGCAGCTTGGGTGGGGGCCTTAGCTCCTACAATGAGCAGTTCTTC. Its translation: CASSLGGGLSSYNEQFF.

The chain recombines TRBV5-1 with TRBJ1-3; D call uncertain. Trimming removed 9 bases at V and 2 bases at J, with 12 bases between. The CDR3 extends over 13 amino acids. CDR1 and CDR2 (germline): SGHRS, YFSETQ. The CDR3 spells CATKSTTGNTIYF. CDR3 nucleotide sequence: TGCGCCACCAAGTCGACAACTGGAAACACCATATATTTT.

The chain couples TRBV6-6 to TRBJ2-2; D may correspond to TRBD1 or TRBD2 (5 bases each). The V gene's germline CDR1 is MNHNY and CDR2 SVGAGI (reference sequence). The CDR3 runs to 15 residues. V dropped 7 bases and J dropped 2 bases, with 14 bases sitting between them. CDR3 sequence (DNA): TGTGCCAGCATTCGGGACCTACGAAACACCGGGGAGCTGTTTTTT. It translates to CASIRDLRNTGELFF.